The clone carrying this TCR delta chain is labeled as medium-sized (0.01 to 0.1%). This record belongs to a study of gamma-delta chains in newborns, infants, children. Study background: Microbial exposure reportedly drives polyclonal innate γδ T cell expansion after birth.

TCRdb ran CATT on the reads. The sample includes about 8,000 delta-chain clones, 1.5% to 2% seen only once; the top ten take 7% to 10%. The germline gives CDR1 TSWWSYY, CDR2 QGS. The V gene lost 1 base and the J gene lost 1 base, with 37 bases spanning the gap. This CDR3 is 24 amino acids long. The chain links TRDV1 to TRDJ1; perhaps TRDD2 as D (7 bases). Material for sequencing was blood. The TCR sequence derives from a child who was a newborn, infant or young child, either healthy, febrile or measles-vaccinated (not recorded which). The chain's CDR3 is CALGERPYCPFPTWMGVGTDKLIF. CDR3 sequence (DNA): TGTGCTCTTGGGGAACGGCCTTATTGCCCCTTTCCTACGTGGATGGGGGTGGGCACCGATAAACTCATCTTT.